The entry below gives a single T cell receptor beta chain sequence along with its context. Its antigen is unidentified. Clones were sequenced by immunoSEQ multiplex PCR, and TCRdb holds only the in-frame ones, with some missing. The sample includes tens of thousands of clones, 90% of them seen just once. These data belong to a study of a mutant IDH1 vaccine in newly diagnosed glioma. Study details: Eight vaccinations were given in weeks 1, 3, 5, 7, 11, 15, 19 and 23. Of the patients given treatment, 62.5% were male and 37.5% were female, and a mean age of roughly 40 years was recorded. Patients got their first vaccination 4-6 weeks after radiotherapy alone, or with temozolomide cycles.

Time point specified: week 5, during vaccination. What each vaccine dose contained was 300 ug of mutant IDH1 20-mer peptide, accompanied by topical imiquimod. Each astrocytoma in the donors was new, WHO grade 3 or 4, IDH1-mutant and ATRX-lost. Germline V gene sequence: CDR1 SGHRS, CDR2 YFSETQ. This CDR3 comprises 15 residues. V gave up 0 bases and J gave up 1 base, with 10 bases separating them. The chain joins TRBV5-1 to TRBJ1-1; tentative D call: TRBD1 (6 bases). The sequence was collected from a woman aged 40 to 49 with glioma. Sequencing was performed on PBMCs, taken from a glioma patient whose treatment included an IDH1 peptide vaccine. The CDR3 region is CASSLVGRGNTEAFF. The CDR3 DNA reads TGCGCCAGCAGCTTGGTAGGCAGGGGGAACACTGAAGCTTTCTTT.